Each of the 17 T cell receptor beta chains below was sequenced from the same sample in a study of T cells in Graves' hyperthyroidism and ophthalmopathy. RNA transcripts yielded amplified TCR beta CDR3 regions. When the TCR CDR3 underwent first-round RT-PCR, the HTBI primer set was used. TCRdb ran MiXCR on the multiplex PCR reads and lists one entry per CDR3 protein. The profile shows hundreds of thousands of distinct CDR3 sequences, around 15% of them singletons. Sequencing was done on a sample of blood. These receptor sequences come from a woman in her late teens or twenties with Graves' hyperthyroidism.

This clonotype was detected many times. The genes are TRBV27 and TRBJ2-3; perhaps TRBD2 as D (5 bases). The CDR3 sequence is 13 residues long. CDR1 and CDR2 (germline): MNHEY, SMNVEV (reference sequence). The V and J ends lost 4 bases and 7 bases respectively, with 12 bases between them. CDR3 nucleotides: TGTGCCAGCAGTTCGTCCCCGGGGAATACGCAGTATTTT. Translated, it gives CASSSSPGNTQYF.

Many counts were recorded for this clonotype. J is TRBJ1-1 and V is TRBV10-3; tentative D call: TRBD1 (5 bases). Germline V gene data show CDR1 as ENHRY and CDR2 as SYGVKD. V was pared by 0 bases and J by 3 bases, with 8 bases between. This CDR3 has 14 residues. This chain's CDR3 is CAISESGGYTEAFF. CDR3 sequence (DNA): TGTGCCATCAGTGAGTCGGGGGGGTACACTGAAGCTTTCTTT.

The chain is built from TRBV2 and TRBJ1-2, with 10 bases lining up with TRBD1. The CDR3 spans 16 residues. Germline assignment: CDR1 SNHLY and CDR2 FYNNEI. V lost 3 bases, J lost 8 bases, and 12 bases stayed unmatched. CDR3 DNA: TGTGCCAGCAGTGACGAAACCGGGACAGGGGATCGGGGCTACACCTTC. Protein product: CASSDETGTGDRGYTF.

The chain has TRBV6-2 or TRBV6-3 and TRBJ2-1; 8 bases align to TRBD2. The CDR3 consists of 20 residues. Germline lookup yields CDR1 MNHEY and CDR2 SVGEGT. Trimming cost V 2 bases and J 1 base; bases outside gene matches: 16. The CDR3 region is CASSYPVAGLPLMSYNEQFF. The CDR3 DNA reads TGTGCCAGCAGTTACCCGGTAGCGGGACTCCCATTAATGTCCTACAATGAGCAGTTCTTC.

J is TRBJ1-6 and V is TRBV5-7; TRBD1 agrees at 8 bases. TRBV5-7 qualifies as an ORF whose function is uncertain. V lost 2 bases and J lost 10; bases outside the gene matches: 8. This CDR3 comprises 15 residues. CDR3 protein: CASSLPTGAASPLHF. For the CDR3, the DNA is TGTGCCAGCAGCTTACCGACAGGGGCAGCGTCACCCCTCCACTTT.

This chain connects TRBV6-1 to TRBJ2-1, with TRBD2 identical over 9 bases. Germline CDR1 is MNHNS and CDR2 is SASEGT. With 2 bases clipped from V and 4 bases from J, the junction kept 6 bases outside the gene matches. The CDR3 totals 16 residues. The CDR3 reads CASSEYGLAKYNEQFF. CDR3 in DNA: TGTGCCAGCAGTGAATACGGACTAGCGAAATACAATGAGCAGTTCTTC.

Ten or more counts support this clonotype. This CDR3 reads CASSSLTGNEQFF. CDR3 DNA: TGTGCCAGCAGCTCCCTGACAGGCAATGAGCAGTTCTTC. This rearrangement joins TRBV7-3 to TRBJ2-1, with D perhaps TRBD1 (6 bases). This CDR3 has 13 amino acids. The germline V and J ends were trimmed by 4 bases and 6 bases, with 10 bases remaining between them. Germline V gives CDR1 SGHTA, CDR2 FQGTGA.

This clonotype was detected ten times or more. The CDR3 region has the DNA TGTGCCAGCAGTCCCGGGACAGGGCCACAAGAGACCCAGTACTTC. It translates to CASSPGTGPQETQYF. The rearrangement links TRBV6-1 to TRBJ2-5, with 9 bases fitting TRBD1. The length of the CDR3 is 15 residues. Germline assignment: CDR1 MNHNS and CDR2 SASEGT. With V trimmed by 5 bases and J by 2 bases, 6 bases remained unmatched.

The CDR3 DNA reads TGCAGCGCCCCTGAGGGGGGGAAGTATGGCTACACCTTC. Translation: CSAPEGGKYGYTF. This chain links TRBV29-1 with TRBJ1-2; possibly TRBD1 for D (6 bases). Germline CDR1 SQVTM, CDR2 ANQGSEA. The CDR3 has 13 amino acids. V lost 7 bases to trimming and J lost 5 bases, with 17 bases between them.

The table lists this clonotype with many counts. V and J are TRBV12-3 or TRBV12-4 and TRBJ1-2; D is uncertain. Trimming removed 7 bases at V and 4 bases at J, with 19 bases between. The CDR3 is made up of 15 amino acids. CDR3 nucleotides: TGTGCCAGCACCCCGTGGAGGGCGGGAGGCTATGGCTACACCTTC. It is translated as CASTPWRAGGYGYTF.

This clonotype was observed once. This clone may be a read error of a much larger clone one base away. Written as DNA, the CDR3 is TGTGCCAGCAGACAGGACACCGGAGCCTTCTTT. Translating gives CASRQDTGAFF. This sequence joins TRBV3-1 and TRBJ1-1; a possible D gene is TRBD1 (5 bases). V was pared by 6 bases and J by 14 bases, with 16 bases between. This CDR3 has 11 amino acids. The germline V gene has CDR1 LGHDT and CDR2 YNNKEL (reference sequence).

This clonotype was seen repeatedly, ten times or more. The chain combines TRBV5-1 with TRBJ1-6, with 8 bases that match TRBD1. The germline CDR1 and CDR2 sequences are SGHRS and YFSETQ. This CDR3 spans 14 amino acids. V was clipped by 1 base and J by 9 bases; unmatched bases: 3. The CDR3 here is CASSLQGAGSPLHF. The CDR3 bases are TGCGCCAGCAGCTTGCAGGGGGCTGGTTCACCCCTCCACTTT.

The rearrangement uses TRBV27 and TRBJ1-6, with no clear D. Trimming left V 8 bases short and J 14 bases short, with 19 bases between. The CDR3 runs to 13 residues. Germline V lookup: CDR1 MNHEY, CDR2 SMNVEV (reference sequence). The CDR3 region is CASGLPEISALHF. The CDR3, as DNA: TGTGCCAGCGGACTTCCCGAGATCTCTGCCCTCCACTTT.

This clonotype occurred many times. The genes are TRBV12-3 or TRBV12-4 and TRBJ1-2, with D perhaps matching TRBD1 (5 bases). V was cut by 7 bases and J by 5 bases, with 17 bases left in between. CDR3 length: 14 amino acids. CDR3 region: CASNTARALYGYTF. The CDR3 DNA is TGTGCCAGCAACACTGCCAGGGCACTTTATGGCTACACCTTC.

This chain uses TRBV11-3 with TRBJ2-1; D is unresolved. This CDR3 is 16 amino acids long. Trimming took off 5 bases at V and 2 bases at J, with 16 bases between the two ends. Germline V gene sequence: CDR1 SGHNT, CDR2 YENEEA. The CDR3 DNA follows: TGTGCCAGCAGCCGGGTAGGAACGGTAGCCTACAATGAGCAGTTCTTC. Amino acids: CASSRVGTVAYNEQFF.

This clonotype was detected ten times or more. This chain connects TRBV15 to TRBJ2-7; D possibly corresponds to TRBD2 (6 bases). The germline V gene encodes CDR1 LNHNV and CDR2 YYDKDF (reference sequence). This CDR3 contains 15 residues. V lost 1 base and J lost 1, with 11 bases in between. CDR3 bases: TGTGCCACCAGCAGAGGGAGGACTACTTCCTACGAGCAGTACTTC. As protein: CATSRGRTTSYEQYF.

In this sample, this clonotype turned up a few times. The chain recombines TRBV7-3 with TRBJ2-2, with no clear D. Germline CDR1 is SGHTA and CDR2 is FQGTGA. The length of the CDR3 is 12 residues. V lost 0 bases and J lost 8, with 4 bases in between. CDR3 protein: CASSLTRGELFF. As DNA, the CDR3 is TGTGCCAGCAGCTTAACCCGTGGGGAGCTGTTTTTT.